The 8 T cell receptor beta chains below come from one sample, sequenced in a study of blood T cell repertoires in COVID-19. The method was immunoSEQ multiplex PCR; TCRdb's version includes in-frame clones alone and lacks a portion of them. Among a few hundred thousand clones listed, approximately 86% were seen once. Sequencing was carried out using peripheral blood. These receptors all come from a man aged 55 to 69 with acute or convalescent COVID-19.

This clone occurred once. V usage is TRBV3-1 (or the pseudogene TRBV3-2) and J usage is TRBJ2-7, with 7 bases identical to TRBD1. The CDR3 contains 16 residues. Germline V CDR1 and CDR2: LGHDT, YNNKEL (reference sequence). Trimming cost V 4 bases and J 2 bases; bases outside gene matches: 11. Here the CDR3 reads CASSRSLQGTTYEQYF. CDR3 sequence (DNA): TGTGCCAGCAGCCGATCCCTACAGGGGACGACCTACGAGCAGTACTTC.

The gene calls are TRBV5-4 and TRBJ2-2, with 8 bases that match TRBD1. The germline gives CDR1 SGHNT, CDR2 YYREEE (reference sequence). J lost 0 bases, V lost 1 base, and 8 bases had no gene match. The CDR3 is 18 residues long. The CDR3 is CASSLRQGWGANTGELFF. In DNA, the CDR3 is TGTGCCAGCAGCTTGCGACAGGGGTGGGGGGCGAACACCGGGGAGCTGTTTTTT.

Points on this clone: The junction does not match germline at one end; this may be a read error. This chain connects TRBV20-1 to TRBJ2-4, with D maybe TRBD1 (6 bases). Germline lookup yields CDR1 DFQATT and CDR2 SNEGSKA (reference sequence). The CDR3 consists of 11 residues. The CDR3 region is CSARAGTKGNF. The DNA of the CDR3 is TGCAGTGCTAGAGCCGGGACAAAGGGCAACTTC.

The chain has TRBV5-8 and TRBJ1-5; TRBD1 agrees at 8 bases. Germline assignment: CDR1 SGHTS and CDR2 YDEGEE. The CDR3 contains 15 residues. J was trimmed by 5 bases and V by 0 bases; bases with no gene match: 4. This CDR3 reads CASSLGTGIDQPQHF. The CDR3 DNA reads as TGTGCCAGCAGCTTGGGGACAGGGATCGATCAGCCCCAGCATTTT.

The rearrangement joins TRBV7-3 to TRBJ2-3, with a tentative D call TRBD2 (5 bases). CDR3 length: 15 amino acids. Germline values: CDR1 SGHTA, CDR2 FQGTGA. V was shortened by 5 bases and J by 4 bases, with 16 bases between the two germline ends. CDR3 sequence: CASSEGLAASDTQYF. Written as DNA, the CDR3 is TGTGCCAGCAGCGAGGGCTTGGCCGCCTCAGATACGCAGTATTTT.

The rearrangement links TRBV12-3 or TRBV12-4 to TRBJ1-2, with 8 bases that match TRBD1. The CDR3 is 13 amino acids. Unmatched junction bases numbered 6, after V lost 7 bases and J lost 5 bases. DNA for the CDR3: TGTGCCAGCAAGCAGGGGGCTCGGTATGGCTACACCTTC. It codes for CASKQGARYGYTF.

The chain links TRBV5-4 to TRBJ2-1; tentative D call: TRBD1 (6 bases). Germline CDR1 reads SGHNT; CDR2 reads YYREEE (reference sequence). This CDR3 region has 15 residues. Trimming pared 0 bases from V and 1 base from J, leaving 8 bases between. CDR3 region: CASSLDRASYNEQFF. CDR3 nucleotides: TGTGCCAGCAGCTTGGACAGGGCGTCCTACAATGAGCAGTTCTTC.

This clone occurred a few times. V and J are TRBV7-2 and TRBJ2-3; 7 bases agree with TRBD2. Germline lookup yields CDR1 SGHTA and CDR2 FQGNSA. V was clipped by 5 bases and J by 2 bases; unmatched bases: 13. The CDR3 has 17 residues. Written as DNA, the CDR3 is TGTGCCAGCAGCCCCCGCGCTGGGCGGGGGTACACAGATACGCAGTATTTT. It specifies CASSPRAGRGYTDTQYF. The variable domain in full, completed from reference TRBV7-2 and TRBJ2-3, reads GAGVSQSPSNKVTEKGKDVELRCDPISGHTALYWYRQSLGQGLEFLIYFQGNSAPDKSGLPSDRFSAERTGGSVSTLTIQRTQQEDSAVYLCASSPRAGRGYTDTQYFGPGTRLTVL.